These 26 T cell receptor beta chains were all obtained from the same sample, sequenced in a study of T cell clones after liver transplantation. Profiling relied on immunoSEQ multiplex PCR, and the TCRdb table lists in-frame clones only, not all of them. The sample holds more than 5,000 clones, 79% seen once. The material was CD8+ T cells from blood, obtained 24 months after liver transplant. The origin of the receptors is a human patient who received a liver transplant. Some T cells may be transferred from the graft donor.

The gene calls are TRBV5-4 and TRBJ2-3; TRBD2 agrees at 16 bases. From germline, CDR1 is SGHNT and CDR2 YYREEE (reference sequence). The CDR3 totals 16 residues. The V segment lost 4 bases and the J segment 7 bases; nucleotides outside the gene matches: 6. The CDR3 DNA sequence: TGTGCCAGCAGCCCGGGACTAGCGGGGGGGCCGAATACGCAGTATTTT. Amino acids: CASSPGLAGGPNTQYF.

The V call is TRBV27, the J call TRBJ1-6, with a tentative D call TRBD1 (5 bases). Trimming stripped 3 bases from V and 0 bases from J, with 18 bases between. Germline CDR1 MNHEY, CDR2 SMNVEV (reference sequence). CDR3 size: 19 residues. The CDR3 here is CASSFWDPIQSSYNSPLHF. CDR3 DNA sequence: TGTGCCAGCAGTTTTTGGGACCCAATCCAGAGCTCCTATAATTCACCCCTCCACTTT.

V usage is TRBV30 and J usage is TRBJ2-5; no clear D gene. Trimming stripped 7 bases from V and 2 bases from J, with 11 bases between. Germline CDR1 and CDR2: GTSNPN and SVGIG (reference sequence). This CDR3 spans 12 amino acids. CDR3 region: CALIISQETQYF. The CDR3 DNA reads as TGTGCCTTGATAATATCACAAGAGACCCAGTACTTC.

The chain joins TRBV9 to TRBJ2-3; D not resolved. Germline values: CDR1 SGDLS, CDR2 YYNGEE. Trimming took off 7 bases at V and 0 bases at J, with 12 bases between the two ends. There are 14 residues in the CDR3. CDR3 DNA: TGTGCCAGCGGCCCGGGCTCTAGCACAGATACGCAGTATTTT. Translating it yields CASGPGSSTDTQYF.

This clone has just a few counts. The CDR3 DNA is TGTGCCAGCAGCCCCCCGGGACAGGGGTTGGAGACCCAGTACTTC. This encodes CASSPPGQGLETQYF. The rearrangement joins TRBV7-9 to TRBJ2-5; 10 bases fit TRBD1. In germline, CDR1 is SEHNR, CDR2 FQNEAQ (reference sequence). This CDR3 has 15 amino acids. V gave up 5 bases and J gave up 5 bases; unmatched junction bases: 8.

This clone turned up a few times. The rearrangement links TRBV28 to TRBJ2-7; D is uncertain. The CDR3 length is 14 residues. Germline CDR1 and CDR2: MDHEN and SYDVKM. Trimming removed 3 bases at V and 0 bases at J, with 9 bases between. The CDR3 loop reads CASSFRVLSYEQYF. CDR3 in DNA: TGTGCCAGCAGTTTTAGAGTCCTCTCCTACGAGCAGTACTTC.

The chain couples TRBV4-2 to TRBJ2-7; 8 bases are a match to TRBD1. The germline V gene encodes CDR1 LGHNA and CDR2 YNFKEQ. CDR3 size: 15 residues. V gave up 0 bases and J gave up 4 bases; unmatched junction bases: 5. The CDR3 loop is CASSQDQGAGYEQYF. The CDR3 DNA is TGTGCCAGCAGCCAAGATCAGGGGGCAGGGTACGAGCAGTACTTC.

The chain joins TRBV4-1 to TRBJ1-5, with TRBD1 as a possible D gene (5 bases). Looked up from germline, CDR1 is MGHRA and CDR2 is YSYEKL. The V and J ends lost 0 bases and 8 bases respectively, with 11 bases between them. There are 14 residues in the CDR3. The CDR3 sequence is CASSQEPGTEPQHF. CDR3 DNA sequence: TGCGCCAGCAGCCAAGAGCCAGGGACGGAGCCCCAGCATTTT.

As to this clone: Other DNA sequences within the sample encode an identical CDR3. The CDR3 here is CASSLSSNTEAFF. In DNA, the CDR3 is TGTGCCAGCAGCTTGTCTTCGAACACTGAAGCTTTCTTT. This chain connects TRBV7-9 to TRBJ1-1; no clear D gene. With 3 bases removed from V and 1 base from J, the gap between germline ends came to 6 bases. CDR1 is SEHNR and CDR2 is FQNEAQ in the germline V gene (reference sequence). CDR3 length: 13 amino acids.

In DNA, the CDR3 is TGTGCCAGCAGTGGGTTGGGGGCGGATGAGCAGTTCTTC. As protein: CASSGLGADEQFF. V gene TRBV25-1 combines with J gene TRBJ2-1; possibly TRBD1 for D (6 bases). CDR1 MGHDK and CDR2 SYGVNS come from the germline V gene. Deletions cut 4 bases from V and 8 bases from J, with 12 bases between. CDR3 length equals 13 residues.

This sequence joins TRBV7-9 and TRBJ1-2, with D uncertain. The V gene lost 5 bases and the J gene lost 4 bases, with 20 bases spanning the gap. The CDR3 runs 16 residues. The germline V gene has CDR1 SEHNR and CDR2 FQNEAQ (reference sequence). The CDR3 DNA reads TGTGCCAGCAGCCCCTTATATGGAGGAATGCGCTATGGCTACACCTTC. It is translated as CASSPLYGGMRYGYTF. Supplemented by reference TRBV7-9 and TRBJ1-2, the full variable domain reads DTGVSQNPRHKITKRGQNVTFRCDPISEHNRLYWYRQTLGQGPEFLTYFQNEAQLEKSRLLSDRFSAERPKGSFSTLEIQRTEQGDSAMYLCASSPLYGGMRYGYTFGSGTRLTVV.

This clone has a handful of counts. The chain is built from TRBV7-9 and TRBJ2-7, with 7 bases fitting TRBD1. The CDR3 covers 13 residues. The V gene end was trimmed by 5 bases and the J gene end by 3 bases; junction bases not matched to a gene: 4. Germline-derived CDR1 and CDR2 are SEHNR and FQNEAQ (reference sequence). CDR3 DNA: TGTGCCAGCAGCACACGGGACAGCTACGAGCAGTACTTC. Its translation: CASSTRDSYEQYF.

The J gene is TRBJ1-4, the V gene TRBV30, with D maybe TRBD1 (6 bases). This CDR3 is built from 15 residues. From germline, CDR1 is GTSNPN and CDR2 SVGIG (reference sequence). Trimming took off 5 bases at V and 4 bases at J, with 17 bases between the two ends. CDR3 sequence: CAWAPGAVFNEKLFF. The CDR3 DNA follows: TGTGCCTGGGCCCCAGGGGCGGTATTTAATGAAAAACTGTTTTTT.

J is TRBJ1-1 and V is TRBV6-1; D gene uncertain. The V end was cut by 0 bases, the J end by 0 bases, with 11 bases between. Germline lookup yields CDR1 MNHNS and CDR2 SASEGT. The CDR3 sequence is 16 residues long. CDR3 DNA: TGTGCCAGCAGTGAAGCGGCCGCAGACATGAACACTGAAGCTTTCTTT. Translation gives CASSEAAADMNTEAFF.

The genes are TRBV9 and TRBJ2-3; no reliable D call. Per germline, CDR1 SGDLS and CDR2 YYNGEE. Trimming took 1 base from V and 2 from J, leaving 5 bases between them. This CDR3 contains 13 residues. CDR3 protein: CASSVLNTDTQYF. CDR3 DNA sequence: TGTGCCAGCAGCGTACTTAACACAGATACGCAGTATTTT.

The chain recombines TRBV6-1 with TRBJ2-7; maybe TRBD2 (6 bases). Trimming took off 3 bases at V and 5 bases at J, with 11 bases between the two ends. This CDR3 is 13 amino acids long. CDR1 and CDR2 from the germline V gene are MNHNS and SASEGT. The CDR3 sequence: CASSDRRGHEQYF. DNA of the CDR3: TGTGCCAGCAGTGATCGGAGGGGTCACGAGCAGTACTTC.

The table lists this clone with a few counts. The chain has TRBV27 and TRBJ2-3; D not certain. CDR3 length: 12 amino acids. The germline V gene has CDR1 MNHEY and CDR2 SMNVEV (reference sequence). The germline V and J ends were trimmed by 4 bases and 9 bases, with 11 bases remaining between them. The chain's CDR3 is CASSSTVNTQYF. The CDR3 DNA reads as TGTGCCAGCAGTTCCACCGTGAACACGCAGTATTTT.

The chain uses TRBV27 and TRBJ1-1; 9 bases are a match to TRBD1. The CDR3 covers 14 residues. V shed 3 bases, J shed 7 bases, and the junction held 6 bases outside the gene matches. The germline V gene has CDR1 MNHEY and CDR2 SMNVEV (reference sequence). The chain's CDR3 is CASSFPGTGNEAFF. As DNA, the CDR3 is TGTGCCAGCAGTTTTCCCGGGACAGGGAATGAAGCTTTCTTT.

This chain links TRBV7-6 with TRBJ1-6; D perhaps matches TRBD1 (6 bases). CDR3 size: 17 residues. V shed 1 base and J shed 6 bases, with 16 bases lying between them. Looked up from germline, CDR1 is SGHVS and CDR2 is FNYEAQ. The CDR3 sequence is CASSLDLSGTLNSPLHF. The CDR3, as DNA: TGTGCCAGCAGCTTAGACCTCTCCGGGACACTTAATTCACCCCTCCACTTT.

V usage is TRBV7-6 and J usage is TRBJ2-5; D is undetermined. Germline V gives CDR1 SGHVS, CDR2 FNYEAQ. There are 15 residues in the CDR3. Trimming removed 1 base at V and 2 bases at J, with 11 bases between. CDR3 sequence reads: CASSLVPEVQETQYF. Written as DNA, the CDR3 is TGTGCCAGCAGCTTAGTTCCAGAGGTACAAGAGACCCAGTACTTC. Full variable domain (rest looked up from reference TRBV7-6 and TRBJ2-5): GAGVSQSPRYKVTKRGQDVALRCDPISGHVSLYWYRQALGQGPEFLTYFNYEAQQDKSGLPNDRFSAERPEGSISTLTIQRTEQRDSAMYRCASSLVPEVQETQYFGPGTRLLVL.

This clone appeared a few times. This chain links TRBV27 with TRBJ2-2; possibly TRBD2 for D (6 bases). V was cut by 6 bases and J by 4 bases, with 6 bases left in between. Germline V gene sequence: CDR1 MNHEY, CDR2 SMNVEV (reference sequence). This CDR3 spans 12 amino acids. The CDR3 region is CASRGGTGELFF. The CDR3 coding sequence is TGTGCCAGCAGGGGGGGCACCGGGGAGCTGTTTTTT.

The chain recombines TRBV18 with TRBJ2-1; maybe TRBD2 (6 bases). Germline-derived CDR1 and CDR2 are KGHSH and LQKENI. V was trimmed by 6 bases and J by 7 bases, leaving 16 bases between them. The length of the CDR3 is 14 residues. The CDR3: CASSLVGGENEQFF. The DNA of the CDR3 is TGTGCCAGCTCCCTAGTAGGCGGGGAAAATGAGCAGTTCTTC.

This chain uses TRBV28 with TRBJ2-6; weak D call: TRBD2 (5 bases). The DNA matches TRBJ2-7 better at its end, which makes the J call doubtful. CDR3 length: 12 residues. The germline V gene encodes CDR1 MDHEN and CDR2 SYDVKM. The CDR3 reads CASSAGEYEQYF. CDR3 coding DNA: TGTGCCAGCAGTGCCGGGGAGTACGAGCAGTACTTC.

The CDR3 sequence is CASTYRGTSRVEQFF. The CDR3 region has the DNA TGCGCCAGCACCTATCGCGGGACTAGCCGGGTTGAGCAGTTCTTC. The rearrangement links TRBV4-1 to TRBJ2-1; 9 nucleotides agree with TRBD2. Germline assignment: CDR1 MGHRA and CDR2 YSYEKL. This CDR3 comprises 15 residues. V lost 7 bases to trimming and J lost 9 bases; unmatched junction nucleotides: 13.

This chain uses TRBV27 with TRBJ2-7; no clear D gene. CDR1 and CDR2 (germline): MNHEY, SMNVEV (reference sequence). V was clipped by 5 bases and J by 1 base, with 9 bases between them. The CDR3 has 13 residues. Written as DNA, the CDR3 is TGTGCCAGCAGTCGAGGCAGTTCCTACGAGCAGTACTTC. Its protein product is CASSRGSSYEQYF.

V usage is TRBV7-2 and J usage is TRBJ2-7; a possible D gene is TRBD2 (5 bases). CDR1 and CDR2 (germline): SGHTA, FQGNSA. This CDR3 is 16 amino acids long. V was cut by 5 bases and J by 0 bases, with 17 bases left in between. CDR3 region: CASSQEFGRNSYEQYF. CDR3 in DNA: TGTGCCAGCAGCCAGGAGTTTGGGAGAAACTCCTACGAGCAGTACTTC.